The next 20 T cell receptor beta chains were all read from a single sample in a study of cytomegalovirus exposure and HLA in healthy donors. 60 Vbeta and 13 Jbeta primers were used in PCR. This table comes from immunoSEQ multiplex PCR, and its TCRdb copy is limited to in-frame clones, with some not included. Of about 62,000 clones detected, approximately 71% appear once; the ten largest clones hold roughly 8%. Sample: PBMCs. These receptors were collected from a man between 60 and 75 years old in good health and CMV-seropositive.

This clone occurred a few times. The gene calls are TRBV10-3 and TRBJ2-3; TRBD2 is a possible D gene (5 bases). This CDR3 is 14 amino acids long. V gave up 7 bases and J gave up 0 bases, with 11 bases separating them. Per the germline V gene, CDR1 is ENHRY and CDR2 is SYGVKD. The CDR3 region has the DNA TGTGCCATCAAGAAGAGGGCTAGCACAGATACGCAGTATTTT. This codes for CAIKKRASTDTQYF.

This clone was seen a handful of times. The chain recombines TRBV7-6 with TRBJ2-3, with 8 bases matching TRBD2. Germline V CDR1 and CDR2: SGHVS, FNYEAQ. CDR3 length: 16 residues. V lost 1 base to trimming and J lost 3 bases; unmatched junction nucleotides: 6. The CDR3, as DNA: TGTGCCAGCAGCTTAGGAGCGGGGGCCCAGACAGATACGCAGTATTTT. Protein product: CASSLGAGAQTDTQYF.

Within the sample, this clone is medium-sized. The rearrangement links TRBV19 to TRBJ2-2; tentative D call: TRBD1 (6 bases). Germline values: CDR1 LNHDA, CDR2 SQIVND (reference sequence). V lost 1 base and J 5 bases, leaving 8 bases between the germline ends. CDR3 length equals 14 residues. The DNA for the CDR3 is TGTGCCAGTAGTATAGCAGGGGATACCGGGGAGCTGTTTTTT. Translated, it gives CASSIAGDTGELFF.

The genes are TRBV5-1 and TRBJ1-5, with 7 bases fitting TRBD1. Looked up from germline, CDR1 is SGHRS and CDR2 is YFSETQ. V shed 4 bases and J 6 bases; nucleotides not matched to a gene: 7. The CDR3 totals 14 residues. The CDR3 bases are TGCGCCAGCAGCGATACAGGGGACGGTCAGCCCCAGCATTTT. Translating gives CASSDTGDGQPQHF.

The chain combines TRBV5-1 with TRBJ2-1; perhaps TRBD1 as D (6 bases). Trimming shortened V by 0 bases and J by 6 bases, and 10 bases separated the two germline ends. Germline CDR1 is SGHRS and CDR2 is YFSETQ. The CDR3 consists of 14 residues. The CDR3 nucleotides read TGCGCCAGCAGCTTGGTGTCAGGGGTCAATGAGCAGTTCTTC. Protein sequence: CASSLVSGVNEQFF. The full variable domain, in which reference TRBV5-1 and TRBJ2-1 provide the parts outside the CDR3, is KAGVTQTPRYLIKTRGQQVTLSCSPISGHRSVSWYQQTPGQGLQFLFEYFSETQRNKGNFPGRFSGRQFSNSRSEMNVSTLELGDSALYLCASSLVSGVNEQFFGPGTRLTVL.

The chain is built from TRBV2 and TRBJ2-5, with 8 bases lining up with TRBD2. The end of the DNA aligns better with TRBJ2-7, so the J call may be wrong. Germline V gene sequence: CDR1 SNHLY, CDR2 FYNNEI. The CDR3 has 17 amino acids. This chain's CDR3 is CASTPGGTSLGYYEQYF. The DNA of the CDR3 is TGTGCCAGCACCCCGGGCGGGACTAGTCTGGGTTACTACGAGCAGTACTTC.

J is TRBJ2-3 and V is TRBV6-6, with TRBD1 matching 7 bases. The CDR3 runs to 16 residues. The germline V gene encodes CDR1 MNHNY and CDR2 SVGAGI (reference sequence). Unmatched junction bases numbered 11, after V lost 5 bases and J lost 3 bases. This chain's CDR3 is CASSLRAGGRTDTQYF. The CDR3 coding sequence is TGTGCCAGCAGTCTAAGGGCAGGGGGACGTACAGATACGCAGTATTTT.

The gene calls are TRBV11-3 and TRBJ1-4, with 8 bases aligning to TRBD1. The trim removed 4 bases at V and 8 bases at J, leaving 6 bases unmatched. Germline V gene data show CDR1 as SGHNT and CDR2 as YENEEA. The CDR3 is 14 amino acids. For the CDR3, the DNA is TGTGCCAGCAGCTCTCACAGGGGGGGGGAAAAACTGTTTTTT. Protein sequence: CASSSHRGGEKLFF.

In this sample, this clone turned up a few times. The chain has TRBV9 and TRBJ2-1, with 8 bases lining up with TRBD2. In germline, CDR1 is SGDLS, CDR2 YYNGEE. This CDR3 comprises 15 residues. The V segment lost 4 bases and the J segment 0 bases; nucleotides outside the gene matches: 3. The CDR3 region is CASSLTSASYNEQFF. The DNA for the CDR3 is TGTGCCAGCAGCCTGACTAGCGCCTCCTACAATGAGCAGTTCTTC. Full variable domain (rest looked up from reference TRBV9 and TRBJ2-1): DSGVTQTPKHLITATGQRVTLRCSPRSGDLSVYWYQQSLDQGLQFLIQYYNGEERAKGNILERFSAQQFPDLHSELNLSSLELGDSALYFCASSLTSASYNEQFFGPGTRLTVL.

The rearrangement uses TRBV7-9 and TRBJ1-4; possibly TRBD1 for D (5 bases). The V gene's germline CDR1 is SEHNR and CDR2 FQNEAQ (reference sequence). The germline V and J ends were trimmed by 3 bases and 5 bases, with 13 bases remaining between them. This CDR3 contains 15 residues. DNA of the CDR3: TGTGCCAGCAGCTTGAGTGGGGGGGTCAATGAAAAACTGTTTTTT. Translating it yields CASSLSGGVNEKLFF.

V gene TRBV9 combines with J gene TRBJ2-1, with TRBD2 as a possible D gene (7 bases). The V and J ends lost 4 bases and 7 bases respectively, with 21 bases between them. Germline V gives CDR1 SGDLS, CDR2 YYNGEE. The length of the CDR3 is 16 residues. CDR3 sequence (DNA): TGTGCCAGCAGCCCCCAGGTCGGGGGGCGAGGTAATGAGCAGTTCTTC. Protein: CASSPQVGGRGNEQFF.

This chain connects TRBV7-9 to TRBJ2-7; the D gene is possibly TRBD1 (6 bases). Germline CDR1 is SEHNR and CDR2 is FQNEAQ (reference sequence). Trimming took 6 bases from V and 9 from J, leaving 18 bases between them. There are 13 residues in the CDR3. Here the CDR3 reads CASRPWQGSGQYF. Written as DNA, the CDR3 is TGTGCCAGCAGACCCTGGCAGGGGTCGGGGCAGTACTTC.

The V call is TRBV6-6, the J call TRBJ2-7; 11 bases are shared with TRBD2. Germline V gene sequence: CDR1 MNHNY, CDR2 SVGAGI (reference sequence). The length of the CDR3 is 15 residues. Losses at the gene ends were 2 bases for V and 6 bases for J; bases not matched to a gene: 6. The CDR3 DNA reads TGTGCCAGCAGTTACAGCACTAGCGGGGGAGGCGAGCAGTACTTC. Protein: CASSYSTSGGGEQYF.

V is TRBV10-3 and J is TRBJ2-1; D is possibly TRBD1 (5 bases). Germline assignment: CDR1 ENHRY and CDR2 SYGVKD. The CDR3 is 16 amino acids. Trimming left V 2 bases short and J 0 bases short, with 11 bases between. CDR3 protein: CAISEMQGSSYNEQFF. As DNA, the CDR3 is TGTGCCATCAGTGAGATGCAGGGCAGCTCCTACAATGAGCAGTTCTTC.

This chain connects TRBV2 to TRBJ2-7; TRBD1 aligns across 9 bases. CDR3 size: 19 residues. J lost 0 bases, V lost 8 bases, and 20 bases had no gene match. CDR1 and CDR2 (germline): SNHLY, FYNNEI. The CDR3 coding sequence is TGTGCCAGCGGACGGCTCTCTCAGGGGTGGGACAGGGACTCCTACGAGCAGTACTTC. Translated, it gives CASGRLSQGWDRDSYEQYF.

This clone was seen more than once but under ten times. This rearrangement joins TRBV28 to TRBJ1-1; 8 bases are shared with TRBD1. Trimming cost V 4 bases and J 5 bases; bases outside gene matches: 3. Germline-derived CDR1 and CDR2 are MDHEN and SYDVKM. The CDR3 contains 13 residues. The CDR3 sequence is CASSYQGATEAFF. The CDR3 DNA follows: TGTGCCAGCAGTTACCAGGGGGCAACTGAAGCTTTCTTT.

The chain links TRBV2 to TRBJ2-5; 8 bases fit TRBD2. V gave up 2 bases and J gave up 4 bases; unmatched junction bases: 9. The germline CDR1 and CDR2 sequences are SNHLY and FYNNEI. The length of the CDR3 is 16 residues. CDR3 sequence: CASSEKGGGGRETQYF. CDR3 DNA sequence: TGTGCCAGCAGTGAAAAGGGGGGCGGGGGGAGAGAGACCCAGTACTTC.

This chain connects TRBV6-4 to TRBJ1-2, with 9 bases identical to TRBD1. This CDR3 spans 14 amino acids. The V gene end was trimmed by 0 bases and the J gene end by 6 bases; junction bases not matched to a gene: 2. Germline CDR1 and CDR2: MRHNA and SNTAGT. Written as DNA, the CDR3 is TGTGCCAGCAGTGACTCGGGACAGGGCCATGGCTACACCTTC. This gives the protein CASSDSGQGHGYTF.

V gene TRBV19 combines with J gene TRBJ1-5; 7 positions match TRBD1. Germline assignment: CDR1 LNHDA and CDR2 SQIVND (reference sequence). With 7 bases clipped from V and 7 bases from J, the junction kept 7 bases outside the gene matches. The CDR3 totals 13 residues. In DNA, the CDR3 is TGTGCCAGTACCCCACAGGGGCAGCAGCCCCAGCATTTT. Protein product: CASTPQGQQPQHF.

The rearrangement links TRBV27 to TRBJ2-5; weak D call: TRBD2 (5 bases). The DNA matches TRBJ2-7 better at its end, which makes the J call doubtful. Germline CDR1 is MNHEY and CDR2 is SMNVEV (reference sequence). The CDR3 has 14 amino acids. CDR3 nucleotides: TGTGCCAGCAGTTTATTGAGGGTCCCCTACGAGCAGTACTTC. It codes for CASSLLRVPYEQYF.